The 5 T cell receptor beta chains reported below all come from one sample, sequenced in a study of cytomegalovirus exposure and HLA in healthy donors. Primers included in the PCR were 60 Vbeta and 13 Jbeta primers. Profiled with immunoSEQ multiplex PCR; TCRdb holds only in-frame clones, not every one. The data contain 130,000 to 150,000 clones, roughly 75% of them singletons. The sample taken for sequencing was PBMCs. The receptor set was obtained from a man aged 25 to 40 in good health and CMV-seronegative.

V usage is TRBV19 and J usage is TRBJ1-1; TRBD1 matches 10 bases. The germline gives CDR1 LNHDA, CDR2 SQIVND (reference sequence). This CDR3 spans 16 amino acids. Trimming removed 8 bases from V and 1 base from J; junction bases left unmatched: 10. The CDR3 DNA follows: TGTGCCAGTTTGAGACAGGGGGCGCGAAAGAACACTGAAGCTTTCTTT. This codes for CASLRQGARKNTEAFF.

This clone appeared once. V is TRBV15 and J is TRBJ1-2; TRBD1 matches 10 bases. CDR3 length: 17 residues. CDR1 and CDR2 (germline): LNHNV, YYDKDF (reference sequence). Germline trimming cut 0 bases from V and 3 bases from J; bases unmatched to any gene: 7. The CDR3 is CATSRDILGTGDYGYTF. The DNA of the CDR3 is TGTGCCACCAGCAGAGACATACTTGGGACAGGGGACTATGGCTACACCTTC. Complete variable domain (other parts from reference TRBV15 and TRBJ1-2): DAMVIQNPRYQVTQFGKPVTLSCSQTLNHNVMYWYQQKSSQAPKLLFHYYDKDFNNEADTPDNFQSRRPNTSFCFLDIRSPGLGDTAMYLCATSRDILGTGDYGYTFGSGTRLTVV.

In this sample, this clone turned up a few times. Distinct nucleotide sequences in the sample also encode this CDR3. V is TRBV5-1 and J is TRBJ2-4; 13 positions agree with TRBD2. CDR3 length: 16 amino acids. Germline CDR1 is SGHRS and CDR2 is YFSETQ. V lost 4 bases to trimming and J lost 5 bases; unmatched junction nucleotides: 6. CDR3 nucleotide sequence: TGCGCCAGCAGCACTGGACTAGCGGGAGTTCAAAACATTCAGTACTTC. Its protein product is CASSTGLAGVQNIQYF.

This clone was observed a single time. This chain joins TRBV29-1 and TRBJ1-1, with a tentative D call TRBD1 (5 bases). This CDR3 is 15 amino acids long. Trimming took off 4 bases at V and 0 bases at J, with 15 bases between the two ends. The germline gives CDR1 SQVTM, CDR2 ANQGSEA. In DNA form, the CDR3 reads TGCAGCGTTGGTAAGCTTGACAGCATGAACACTGAAGCTTTCTTT. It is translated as CSVGKLDSMNTEAFF.

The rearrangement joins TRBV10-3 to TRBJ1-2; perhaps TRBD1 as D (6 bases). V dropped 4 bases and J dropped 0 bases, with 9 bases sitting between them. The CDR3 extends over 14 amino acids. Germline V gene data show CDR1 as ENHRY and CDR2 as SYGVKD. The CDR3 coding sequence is TGTGCCATCAGTGGACAGGAAGCTAACTATGGCTACACCTTC. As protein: CAISGQEANYGYTF.